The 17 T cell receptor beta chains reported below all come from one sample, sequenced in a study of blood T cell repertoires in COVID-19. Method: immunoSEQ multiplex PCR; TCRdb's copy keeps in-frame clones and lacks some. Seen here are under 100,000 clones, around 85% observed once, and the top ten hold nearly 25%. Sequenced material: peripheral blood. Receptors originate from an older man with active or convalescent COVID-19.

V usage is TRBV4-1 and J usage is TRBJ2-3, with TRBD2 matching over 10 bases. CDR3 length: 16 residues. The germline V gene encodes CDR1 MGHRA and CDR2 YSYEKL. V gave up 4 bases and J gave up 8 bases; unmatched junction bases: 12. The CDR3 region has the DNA TGCGCCAGCAGCCCCCAAGGAACTAGCGGGGAGGGTACGCAGTATTTT. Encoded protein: CASSPQGTSGEGTQYF.

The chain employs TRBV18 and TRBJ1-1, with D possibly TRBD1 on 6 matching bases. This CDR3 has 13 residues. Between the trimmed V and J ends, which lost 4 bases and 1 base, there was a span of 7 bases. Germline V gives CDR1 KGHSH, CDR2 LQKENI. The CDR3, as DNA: TGTGCCAGCTCACAGGGACAGAACACTGAAGCTTTCTTT. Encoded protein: CASSQGQNTEAFF.

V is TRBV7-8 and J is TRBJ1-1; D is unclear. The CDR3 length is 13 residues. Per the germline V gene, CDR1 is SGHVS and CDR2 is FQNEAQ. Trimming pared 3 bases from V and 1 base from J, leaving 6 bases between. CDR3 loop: CASSFQENTEAFF. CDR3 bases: TGTGCCAGCAGCTTCCAGGAGAACACTGAAGCTTTCTTT.

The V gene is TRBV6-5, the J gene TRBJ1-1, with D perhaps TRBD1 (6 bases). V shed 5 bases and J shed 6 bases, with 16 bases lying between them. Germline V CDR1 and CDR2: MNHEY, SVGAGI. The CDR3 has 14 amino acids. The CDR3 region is CASSPTGRSAEAFF. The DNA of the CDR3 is TGTGCCAGCAGTCCCACAGGGAGAAGCGCTGAAGCTTTCTTT.

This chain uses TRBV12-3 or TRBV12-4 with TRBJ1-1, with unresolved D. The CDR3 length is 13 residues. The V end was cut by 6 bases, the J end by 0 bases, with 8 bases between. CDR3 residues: CASRRLMNTEAFF. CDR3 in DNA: TGTGCCAGCAGGAGACTAATGAACACTGAAGCTTTCTTT.

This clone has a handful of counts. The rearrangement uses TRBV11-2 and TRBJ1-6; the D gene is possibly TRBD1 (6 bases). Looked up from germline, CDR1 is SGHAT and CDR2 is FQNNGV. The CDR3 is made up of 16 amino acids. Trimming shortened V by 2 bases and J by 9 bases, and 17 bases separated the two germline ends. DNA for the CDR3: TGTGCCAGCAGCTTATATGCACAGGGTGGGAGTTCACCCCTCCACTTT. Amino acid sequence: CASSLYAQGGSSPLHF.

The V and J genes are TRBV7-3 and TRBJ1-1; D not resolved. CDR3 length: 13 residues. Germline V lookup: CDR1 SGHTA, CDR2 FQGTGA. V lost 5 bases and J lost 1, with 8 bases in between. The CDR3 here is CASSREPNTEAFF. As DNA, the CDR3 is TGTGCCAGCAGCCGAGAACCGAACACTGAAGCTTTCTTT.

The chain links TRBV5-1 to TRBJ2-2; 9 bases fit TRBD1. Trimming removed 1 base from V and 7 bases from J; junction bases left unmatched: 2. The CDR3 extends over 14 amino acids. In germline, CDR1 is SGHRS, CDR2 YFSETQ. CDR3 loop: CASSLRTGVGELFF. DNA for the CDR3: TGCGCCAGCAGCTTGAGGACAGGGGTCGGGGAGCTGTTTTTT.

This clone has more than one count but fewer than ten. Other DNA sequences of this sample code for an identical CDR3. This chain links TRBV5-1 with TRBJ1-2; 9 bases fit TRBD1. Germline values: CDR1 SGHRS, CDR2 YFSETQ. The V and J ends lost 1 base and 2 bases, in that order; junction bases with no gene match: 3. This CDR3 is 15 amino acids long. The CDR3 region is CASSLRTGANYGYTF. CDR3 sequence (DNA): TGCGCCAGCAGCTTGAGGACAGGGGCCAACTATGGCTACACCTTC.

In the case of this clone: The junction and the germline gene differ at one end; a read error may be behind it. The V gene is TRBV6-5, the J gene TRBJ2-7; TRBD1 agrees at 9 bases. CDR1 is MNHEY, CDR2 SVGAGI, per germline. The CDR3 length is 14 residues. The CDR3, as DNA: TGTGCCAGCAGTGACTCGGGACAGGGATACGAGCAGTACTTC. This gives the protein CASSDSGQGYEQYF.

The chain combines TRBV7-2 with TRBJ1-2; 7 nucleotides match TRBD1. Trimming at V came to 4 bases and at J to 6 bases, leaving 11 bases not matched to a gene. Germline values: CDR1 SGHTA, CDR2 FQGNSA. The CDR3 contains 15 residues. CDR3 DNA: TGTGCCAGCAGCTCCAGGCGACAGGGAATGAATGGCTACACCTTC. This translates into CASSSRRQGMNGYTF.

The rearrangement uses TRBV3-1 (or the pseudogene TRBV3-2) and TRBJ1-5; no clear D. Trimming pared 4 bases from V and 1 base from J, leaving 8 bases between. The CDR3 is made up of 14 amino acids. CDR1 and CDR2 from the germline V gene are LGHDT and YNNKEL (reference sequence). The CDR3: CASSPDLSNQPQHF. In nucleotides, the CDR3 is TGTGCCAGCAGCCCCGATCTAAGCAATCAGCCCCAGCATTTT.

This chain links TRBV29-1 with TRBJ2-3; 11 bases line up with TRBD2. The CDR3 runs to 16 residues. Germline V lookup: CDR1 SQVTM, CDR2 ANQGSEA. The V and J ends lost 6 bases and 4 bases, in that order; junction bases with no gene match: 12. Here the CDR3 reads CSVLRTRTSGPDTQYF. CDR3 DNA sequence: TGCAGCGTCTTACGTACTAGGACTAGCGGGCCAGATACGCAGTATTTT.

The CDR3 region has the DNA TGTGCCAGCAGCTCATCCAGATTAGGGACAGTGGAACTCACCTATGGCTACACCTTC. Translating it yields CASSSSRLGTVELTYGYTF. The chain uses TRBV7-9 and TRBJ1-2; 7 bases match TRBD1. Losses at the gene ends were 4 bases for V and 4 bases for J; bases not matched to a gene: 21. This CDR3 is 19 amino acids long. Germline V gives CDR1 SEHNR, CDR2 FQNEAQ (reference sequence).

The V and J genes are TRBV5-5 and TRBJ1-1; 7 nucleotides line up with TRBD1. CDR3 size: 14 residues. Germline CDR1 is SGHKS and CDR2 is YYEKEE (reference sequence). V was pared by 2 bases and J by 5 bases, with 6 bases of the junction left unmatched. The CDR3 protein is CASSFANRGTEAFF. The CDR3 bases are TGTGCCAGCAGCTTCGCTAACAGGGGTACTGAAGCTTTCTTT. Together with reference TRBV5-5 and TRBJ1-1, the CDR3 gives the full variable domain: DAGVTQSPTHLIKTRGQQVTLRCSPISGHKSVSWYQQVLGQGPQFIFQYYEKEERGRGNFPDRFSARQFPNYSSELNVNALLLGDSALYLCASSFANRGTEAFFGQGTRLTVV.

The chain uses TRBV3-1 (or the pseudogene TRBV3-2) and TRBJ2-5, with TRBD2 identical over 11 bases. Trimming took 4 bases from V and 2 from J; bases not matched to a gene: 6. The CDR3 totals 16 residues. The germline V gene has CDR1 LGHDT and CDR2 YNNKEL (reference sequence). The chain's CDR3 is CASSPPSGGFQETQYF. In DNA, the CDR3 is TGTGCCAGCAGCCCCCCTAGCGGGGGGTTTCAAGAGACCCAGTACTTC.

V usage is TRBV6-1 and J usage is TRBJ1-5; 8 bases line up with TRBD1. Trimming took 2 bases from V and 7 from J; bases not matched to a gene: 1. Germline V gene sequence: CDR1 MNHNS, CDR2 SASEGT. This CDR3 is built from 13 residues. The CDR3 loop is CASSETGGQPQHF. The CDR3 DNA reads TGTGCCAGCAGTGAAACAGGGGGGCAGCCCCAGCATTTT.